These 16 T cell receptor beta chains share one sample of origin, sequenced in a study of shared clonotypes between healthy human individuals. Libraries were prepared by immunoSEQ multiplex PCR; TCRdb keeps only in-frame clonotypes and omits some of them. The sample comprises some 1,600,000 clones, 98% of which are singletons, and less than 0.55% rests with the top ten. The sequenced sample consisted of naive CD4+ T cells sorted from blood. The subset was: CD45RA+ positively selected. The receptors originated from a man aged 25 to 40 in good health.

CDR3 amino acids: CASSMTGTGVLQVYGYTF. Here the CDR3 DNA reads TGTGCCAGTAGTATGACCGGGACAGGGGTCCTGCAGGTCTATGGCTACACCTTC. The chain is built from TRBV19 and TRBJ1-2; TRBD1 agrees at 10 bases. Germline CDR1 reads LNHDA; CDR2 reads SQIVND (reference sequence). The ends lost 3 bases at V and 4 bases at J; junction bases unmatched: 14. This CDR3 has 18 residues.

The J gene is TRBJ2-5, the V gene TRBV5-1; D is perhaps TRBD1 (6 bases). This CDR3 spans 14 amino acids. Germline V gene data show CDR1 as SGHRS and CDR2 as YFSETQ. Deletions cut 4 bases from V and 1 base from J, with 11 bases between. The CDR3 DNA reads TGCGCCAGCAGCCCTAGGACAGTCCAAGAGACCCAGTACTTC. Its protein is CASSPRTVQETQYF.

V and J are TRBV30 and TRBJ2-7; D not certain. Per the germline V gene, CDR1 is GTSNPN and CDR2 is SVGIG (reference sequence). This CDR3 spans 14 amino acids. The ends were cut back, 2 bases at V and 3 bases at J, with 14 bases in the middle. The CDR3 DNA sequence: TGTGCCTGGAGTTCCCGATCTCCTAACTACGAGCAGTACTTC. Translation: CAWSSRSPNYEQYF. Full variable domain (remainder filled in from reference TRBV30 and TRBJ2-7): SQTIHQWPATLVQPVGSPLSLECTVEGTSNPNLYWYRQAAGRGLQLLFYSVGIGQISSEVPQNLSASRPQDRQFILSSKKLLLSDSGFYLCAWSSRSPNYEQYFGPGTRLTVT.

This clone was picked up one time. The chain employs TRBV15 and TRBJ2-7, with 9 bases aligning to TRBD1. V lost 7 bases, J lost 5 bases, and 12 bases stayed unmatched. CDR3 length equals 15 residues. Looked up from germline, CDR1 is LNHNV and CDR2 is YYDKDF (reference sequence). This CDR3 reads CATKTAGTGFHEQYF. DNA for the CDR3: TGTGCCACCAAAACGGCCGGGACAGGGTTCCACGAGCAGTACTTC. Full variable domain (remainder filled in from reference TRBV15 and TRBJ2-7): DAMVIQNPRYQVTQFGKPVTLSCSQTLNHNVMYWYQQKSSQAPKLLFHYYDKDFNNEADTPDNFQSRRPNTSFCFLDIRSPGLGDTAMYLCATKTAGTGFHEQYFGPGTRLTVT.

This chain's CDR3 is CASSLASMSMAEAFF. CDR3 bases: TGTGCCAGCAGTTTAGCAAGCATGTCTATGGCTGAAGCTTTCTTT. The chain uses TRBV28 and TRBJ1-1; D is undetermined. Germline CDR1 reads MDHEN; CDR2 reads SYDVKM. V shed 2 bases and J shed 6 bases, with 16 bases lying between them. The CDR3 loop spans 15 amino acids. The full variable domain, with the rest looked up from reference TRBV28 and TRBJ1-1, is DVKVTQSSRYLVKRTGEKVFLECVQDMDHENMFWYRQDPGLGLRLIYFSYDVKMKEKGDIPEGYSVSREKKERFSLILESASTNQTSMYLCASSLASMSMAEAFFGQGTRLTVV.

This chain links TRBV4-1 with TRBJ2-7; the D gene is possibly TRBD2 (6 bases). V lost 0 bases and J lost 0, with 12 bases in between. Germline V gene sequence: CDR1 MGHRA, CDR2 YSYEKL. The CDR3 loop spans 16 amino acids. The CDR3 here is CASSQDPSAFSYEQYF. The CDR3 coding sequence is TGCGCCAGCAGCCAAGATCCTAGCGCTTTCTCCTACGAGCAGTACTTC.

CDR3 protein: CASSPRDSSNTGELFF. CDR3 DNA sequence: TGTGCCAGCAGCCCAAGAGACTCTAGTAACACCGGGGAGCTGTTTTTT. V and J are TRBV7-9 and TRBJ2-2; the D is unclear. Looked up from germline, CDR1 is SEHNR and CDR2 is FQNEAQ (reference sequence). V lost 5 bases to trimming and J lost 2 bases, with 15 bases between them. The CDR3 is 16 amino acids.

The rearrangement joins TRBV5-1 to TRBJ1-1; D is unresolved. V dropped 1 base and J dropped 3 bases, with 7 bases sitting between them. This CDR3 contains 13 residues. Germline V gene lookup returns CDR1 SGHRS and CDR2 YFSETQ. The CDR3 DNA follows: TGCGCCAGCAGCTTGTCAGCGGACACTGAAGCTTTCTTT. Protein product: CASSLSADTEAFF.

J is TRBJ1-2 and V is TRBV6-5, with D uncertain. The V end lost 5 bases, the J end lost 8 bases, and 21 bases lay between the germline ends. The CDR3 totals 15 residues. CDR1 and CDR2 from the germline V gene are MNHEY and SVGAGI. CDR3 in amino acids: CASSGIDIPSGGYTF. CDR3 DNA: TGTGCCAGCAGTGGAATTGACATCCCCTCGGGCGGCTACACCTTC.

The rearrangement uses TRBV10-3 and TRBJ2-1; 7 positions match TRBD1. CDR3 length: 14 amino acids. Germline-derived CDR1 and CDR2 are ENHRY and SYGVKD. J gave up 3 bases and V 8 bases, and 7 bases lay outside the gene matches. CDR3 sequence reads: CAIGRQGNYNEQFF. The CDR3 bases are TGTGCCATCGGTAGACAGGGAAACTACAATGAGCAGTTCTTC.

The chain is built from TRBV29-1 and TRBJ1-2; D might be TRBD1 (6 bases). Germline CDR1 and CDR2: SQVTM and ANQGSEA. The V gene lost 8 bases and the J gene lost 0 bases, with 10 bases spanning the gap. The CDR3 has 12 residues. In DNA, the CDR3 is TGCAGCTCCTGGACAGCTAACTATGGCTACACCTTC. It translates to CSSWTANYGYTF.

The chain links TRBV2 to TRBJ2-1; 10 bases fit TRBD2. The germline gives CDR1 SNHLY, CDR2 FYNNEI. This CDR3 is 16 amino acids long. Trimming removed 6 bases from V and 3 bases from J; junction bases left unmatched: 8. The CDR3 coding sequence is TGTGCCAGCAGCGCTAGCGGGAGTAAGTACTACAATGAGCAGTTCTTC. It codes for CASSASGSKYYNEQFF.

CDR3 amino acids: CASSLDGGNQPQHF. As DNA, the CDR3 is TGTGCCAGCAGCTTAGACGGAGGTAATCAGCCCCAGCATTTT. This sequence joins TRBV11-2 and TRBJ1-5; D is undetermined. Germline V gene lookup returns CDR1 SGHAT and CDR2 FQNNGV. Trimming took off 0 bases at V and 4 bases at J, with 7 bases between the two ends. The CDR3 is made up of 14 amino acids. Drawing the rest from reference TRBV11-2 and TRBJ1-5, the complete variable domain is EAGVAQSPRYKIIEKRQSVAFWCNPISGHATLYWYQQILGQGPKLLIQFQNNGVVDDSQLPKDRFSAERLKGVDSTLKIQPAKLEDSAVYLCASSLDGGNQPQHFGDGTRLSIL.

V is TRBV28 and J is TRBJ2-5, with 12 bases aligning to TRBD1. From germline, CDR1 is MDHEN and CDR2 SYDVKM. The CDR3 sequence is 18 residues long. The trim removed 5 bases at V and 2 bases at J, leaving 12 bases unmatched. In DNA, the CDR3 is TGTGCCAGCAGTCCTAGGGGACAGGGGGCAGTGGGTCAAGAGACCCAGTACTTC. Translating it yields CASSPRGQGAVGQETQYF.

The chain couples TRBV7-6 to TRBJ2-2, with a possible D match to TRBD2 (6 bases). Trimming shortened V by 4 bases and J by 6 bases, and 9 bases separated the two germline ends. Per the germline V gene, CDR1 is SGHVS and CDR2 is FNYEAQ. The CDR3 loop spans 13 amino acids. The CDR3 nucleotides read TGTGCCAGCAGCTCGACTAGTCCCGGGGAGCTGTTTTTT. Its translation: CASSSTSPGELFF.

The chain links TRBV10-3 to TRBJ1-2; D ambiguous. Germline lookup yields CDR1 ENHRY and CDR2 SYGVKD. This CDR3 spans 11 amino acids. V lost 4 bases and J lost 6, with 6 bases in between. CDR3 amino acids: CAISARDGYTF. The CDR3 DNA follows: TGTGCCATCAGTGCGAGGGATGGCTACACCTTC.